This is a list of T cell receptor beta chains from one sample in a study of shared clonotypes between healthy human individuals. Generated by immunoSEQ multiplex PCR, the TCRdb table keeps only in-frame clones and is missing some. The sample includes 2 million to 2.5 million clones, 85% to 95% of them seen just once. Sequencing input: naive CD4+ T cells from PBMCs. The receptor set was obtained from a man younger than 30 in good health. Some clones in this sample may be carry-over from other donors' samples. CDR3s include the opening cysteine and the closing phenylalanine or tryptophan. A D gene is named only where the DNA matches it firmly. Clone size appears in some rows only: once, few, many, or a class for an expanded clone.

d_call j_call clone_size v_call cdr3_aa cdr3_nt
TRBD2 TRBJ2-7 . TRBV28 CASSPYLGGTYEQYF TGTGCCAGCAGTCCTTATCTGGGAGGGACCTACGAGCAGTACTTC
TRBD1 TRBJ1-4 once TRBV28 CASSQGGPNEKLFF TGTGCCAGCAGTCAGGGGGGACCTAATGAAAAACTGTTTTTT
. TRBJ2-1 . TRBV27 CASKLVESYNEQFF TGTGCCAGCAAACTAGTTGAGTCCTACAATGAGCAGTTCTTC
. TRBJ2-3 . TRBV5-6 CASSFSPGTDTQYF TGTGCCAGCAGCTTCTCTCCCGGCACAGATACGCAGTATTTT
. TRBJ2-7 . TRBV28 CASSLGGGHKYEQYF TGTGCCAGCAGTTTAGGGGGAGGCCATAAGTACGAGCAGTACTTC
TRBD1 TRBJ1-5 . TRBV5-6 CASSAGQGGGQPQHF TGTGCCAGCAGCGCCGGACAGGGAGGCGGTCAGCCCCAGCATTTT
TRBD1 TRBJ2-1 . TRBV15 CATSRTGTGSYNEQFF TGTGCCACCAGCAGAACCGGGACAGGGTCCTACAATGAGCAGTTCTTC
. TRBJ2-1 . TRBV30 CAWSVEWDEQFF TGTGCCTGGAGTGTGGAGTGGGATGAGCAGTTCTTC
. TRBJ2-7 . TRBV2 CASSDSRASSYEQYF TGTGCCAGCAGTGATAGCCGGGCGAGCTCCTACGAGCAGTACTTC
. TRBJ1-5 . TRBV5-6 CASSLFPGWVFVRPQHF TGTGCCAGCAGCTTATTCCCCGGATGGGTCTTCGTTCGGCCCCAGCATTTT
. TRBJ1-2 . TRBV7-9 CASSLSGTYGYTF TGTGCCAGCAGCTTATCCGGGACCTATGGCTACACCTTC
. TRBJ2-7 . TRBV6-1 CASSPRYEQYF TGTGCCAGCAGTCCCCGTTACGAGCAGTACTTC
TRBD1 TRBJ1-4 . TRBV9 CASSWKTGEGEKLFF TGTGCCAGCAGCTGGAAGACAGGGGAGGGGGAAAAACTGTTTTTT
TRBD1 TRBJ1-4 . TRBV5-4 CASSSGQGVGNEKLFF TGTGCCAGCAGCTCCGGACAGGGGGTTGGGAATGAAAAACTGTTTTTT
. TRBJ1-1 . TRBV5-4 CASSPGHRTEAFF TGTGCCAGCAGCCCGGGACATCGGACTGAAGCTTTCTTT
. TRBJ2-7 . TRBV11-2 CASSFSVPKTYEQYF TGTGCCAGCAGCTTTTCTGTGCCGAAAACCTACGAGCAGTACTTC
. TRBJ1-5 . TRBV5-1 CASSPRGSDQPQHF TGCGCCAGCAGCCCCAGGGGTTCCGACCAGCCCCAGCATTTT
TRBD1 TRBJ1-5 . TRBV19 CASSISRDRGKPYSNQPQHF TGTGCCAGTAGTATATCCCGGGACAGGGGGAAACCTTATAGCAATCAGCCCCAGCATTTT
. TRBJ1-2 . TRBV9 CASSVRGDRNYGYTF TGTGCCAGCAGCGTAAGAGGGGACCGGAACTATGGCTACACCTTC
. TRBJ2-7 . TRBV28 CASSYLARTYEQYF TGTGCCAGCAGTTATCTAGCACGAACCTACGAGCAGTACTTC
TRBD2 TRBJ2-3 . TRBV19 CASRVAGVSDTQYF TGTGCCAGTAGGGTGGCGGGAGTGTCAGATACGCAGTATTTT